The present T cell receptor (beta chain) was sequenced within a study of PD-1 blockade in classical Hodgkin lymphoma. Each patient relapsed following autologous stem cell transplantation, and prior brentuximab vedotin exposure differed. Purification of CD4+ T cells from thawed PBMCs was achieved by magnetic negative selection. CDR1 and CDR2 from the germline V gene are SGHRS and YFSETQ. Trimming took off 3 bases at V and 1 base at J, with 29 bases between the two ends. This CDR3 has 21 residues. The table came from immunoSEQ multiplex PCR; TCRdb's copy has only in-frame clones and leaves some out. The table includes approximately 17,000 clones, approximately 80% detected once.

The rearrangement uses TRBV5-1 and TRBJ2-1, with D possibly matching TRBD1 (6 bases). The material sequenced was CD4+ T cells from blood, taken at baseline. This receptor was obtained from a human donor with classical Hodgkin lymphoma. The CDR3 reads CASSSERYRVRGWDSYNEQFF. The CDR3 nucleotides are TGCGCCAGCAGCTCAGAGAGATACAGGGTACGGGGCTGGGATTCCTACAATGAGCAGTTCTTC. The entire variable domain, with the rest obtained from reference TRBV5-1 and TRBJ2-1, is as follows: KAGVTQTPRYLIKTRGQQVTLSCSPISGHRSVSWYQQTPGQGLQFLFEYFSETQRNKGNFPGRFSGRQFSNSRSEMNVSTLELGDSALYLCASSSERYRVRGWDSYNEQFFGPGTRLTVL.